The 27 T cell receptor beta chains presented below share a single source sample, sequenced in a study of regulatory T cells in long-lasting Graves disease. Construction of TCR beta libraries relied on iRepertoire HTBI primers and on Arm-PCR targeting CDR3 regions. One entry per CDR3 protein results from TCRdb running MiXCR on the multiplex PCR reads. The sample includes 400,000 to 550,000 distinct CDR3 sequences, roughly 15% seen only once; the top ten take roughly 10%. As for time point: newly diagnosed GD, antithyroid drugs for less than 3 months. Following extraction of RNA from PBMCs, that RNA was used to make the TCR library. These data were also filed under a second study, of T cells in Graves' hyperthyroidism and ophthalmopathy.

The sample was peripheral blood mononuclear cells (PBMCs), taken at new diagnosis, from a patient treated with antithyroid drugs. Every receptor here comes from a woman in her twenties or thirties with Graves disease.

At least ten counts were recorded for this clonotype. The V and J genes are TRBV3-1 and TRBJ2-7; 9 positions agree with TRBD2. Per germline, CDR1 LGHDT and CDR2 YNNKEL (reference sequence). There are 16 residues in the CDR3. Trimming removed 3 bases from V and 3 bases from J; junction bases left unmatched: 9. The CDR3 bases are TGTGCCAGCAGCCACCTAATTAGCGGGAGCGGCTACGAGCAGTACTTC. Protein product: CASSHLISGSGYEQYF.

This clonotype was found many times. The rearrangement links TRBV5-6 to TRBJ2-3; possible D gene TRBD2, 5 bases. This CDR3 is built from 16 residues. The germline V and J ends were trimmed by 2 bases and 2 bases, with 15 bases remaining between them. The germline gives CDR1 SGHDT, CDR2 YYEEEE. CDR3 amino acids: CASSFRDGGITDTQYF. The CDR3 bases are TGTGCCAGCAGCTTCCGAGACGGAGGTATCACAGATACGCAGTATTTT.

The sample holds a few counts of this clonotype. V and J are TRBV19 and TRBJ2-5; 7 positions agree with TRBD1. This CDR3 has 14 residues. Germline trimming cut 2 bases from V and 3 bases from J; bases unmatched to any gene: 3. In germline, CDR1 is LNHDA, CDR2 SQIVND (reference sequence). The CDR3 nucleotides are TGTGCCAGTAGTATACAAGGGGGCGAAGAGACCCAGTACTTC. Translated: CASSIQGGEETQYF.

In this sample, this clonotype turned up a few times. The chain carries TRBV20-1 and TRBJ1-5, with D possibly matching TRBD1 (6 bases). The CDR3 has 16 residues. CDR1 and CDR2 (germline): DFQATT, SNEGSKA (reference sequence). V dropped 1 base and J dropped 1 base, with 14 bases sitting between them. The chain's CDR3 is CSARGGLGGSNQPQHF. CDR3 sequence (DNA): TGCAGTGCTAGAGGTGGGTTAGGGGGAAGCAATCAGCCCCAGCATTTT.

This clonotype has only a few counts. This chain links TRBV4-1 with TRBJ1-3; D unclear. CDR1 and CDR2 (germline): MGHRA, YSYEKL. The CDR3 has 18 amino acids. Trimming removed 0 bases at V and 0 bases at J, with 15 bases between. CDR3 nucleotides: TGCGCCAGCAGCCAAGATCCGGGAGGACTTGCCTCTGGAAACACCATATATTTT. It specifies CASSQDPGGLASGNTIYF.

The table lists this clonotype with many counts. The rearrangement uses TRBV20-1 and TRBJ1-6; no clear D. The length of the CDR3 is 15 residues. V was pared by 3 bases and J by 7 bases, with 16 bases between. Per germline, CDR1 DFQATT and CDR2 SNEGSKA (reference sequence). The CDR3: CSARTLRLGNSPLHF. The CDR3 DNA follows: TGCAGTGCTAGGACCCTGAGATTGGGGAATTCACCCCTCCACTTT.

A remark on this clonotype: Possible read error: a much larger clone is one base away. The V gene is TRBV12-3 or TRBV12-4, the J gene TRBJ2-7; D is ambiguous. Trimming stripped 0 bases from V and 7 bases from J, with 16 bases between. CDR3 size: 15 residues. The CDR3 reads CASSLAFGGPNEQYF. Here the CDR3 DNA reads TGTGCCAGCAGTTTAGCCTTCGGCGGACCCAATGAGCAGTACTTC.

This clonotype was observed at least ten times. This chain connects TRBV30 to TRBJ1-1; a weak D match, TRBD1 (5 bases). The CDR3 loop spans 13 amino acids. The ends were cut back, 1 base at V and 6 bases at J, with 12 bases in the middle. Germline V lookup: CDR1 GTSNPN, CDR2 SVGIG (reference sequence). This CDR3 reads CAWSDNLGAEAFF. DNA of the CDR3: TGTGCCTGGAGTGATAACCTAGGGGCTGAAGCTTTCTTT.

This clonotype appeared many times. This sequence joins TRBV27 and TRBJ2-7; TRBD2 agrees at 10 bases. Germline values: CDR1 MNHEY, CDR2 SMNVEV (reference sequence). Germline trimming cut 4 bases from V and 2 bases from J; bases unmatched to any gene: 8. There are 16 residues in the CDR3. CDR3 sequence (DNA): TGTGCCAGCAGTTGGAAAATAGCGGGAGGCCCCTACGAGCAGTACTTC. It yields the protein CASSWKIAGGPYEQYF.

This clonotype has at least ten counts. The CDR3 nucleotides read TGCAGTGCGGATGACTCCTCTGGGGCCAACGTCCTGACTTTC. It is translated as CSADDSSGANVLTF. The gene calls are TRBV20-1 and TRBJ2-6, with D unclear. Trimming removed 6 bases from V and 0 bases from J, with 9 bases in between. This CDR3 is built from 14 residues. Germline V gene lookup returns CDR1 DFQATT and CDR2 SNEGSKA (reference sequence).

The rearrangement links TRBV5-1 to TRBJ1-1; tentative D call: TRBD1 (6 bases). CDR1 and CDR2 from the germline V gene are SGHRS and YFSETQ. CDR3 length: 14 residues. V lost 5 bases and J 1 base, leaving 12 bases between the germline ends. Here the CDR3 reads CASSRTVENTEAFF. In DNA, the CDR3 is TGCGCCAGCAGTAGGACAGTAGAGAACACTGAAGCTTTCTTT.

This clonotype occurred many times. DNA for the CDR3: TGTGCCAGCAGTATCCTCGGGCAGTCCTACGAGCAGTACTTC. Translating gives CASSILGQSYEQYF. The chain has TRBV6-1 and TRBJ2-7, with D unclear. Trimming cost V 5 bases and J 1 base, with 12 bases left between them. Germline-derived CDR1 and CDR2 are MNHNS and SASEGT. This CDR3 region has 14 residues.

This clonotype has more than one count but fewer than ten. The gene calls are TRBV7-9 and TRBJ2-1; D unclear. The CDR3 sequence is 13 residues long. V was clipped by 6 bases and J by 7 bases, with 13 bases between them. Per the germline V gene, CDR1 is SEHNR and CDR2 is FQNEAQ (reference sequence). CDR3 sequence (DNA): TGTGCCAGCAGTCCCTCGGTCGGAAATGAGCAGTTCTTC. It yields the protein CASSPSVGNEQFF.

The table lists this clonotype with a count of one. The V gene is TRBV11-3, the J gene TRBJ2-3, with 12 nucleotides matching TRBD2. Per germline, CDR1 SGHNT and CDR2 YENEEA. The J segment lost 3 bases and the V segment lost 5 bases, leaving 6 bases of the junction unmatched. The CDR3 is 16 amino acids. DNA of the CDR3: TGTGCCAGCAGCACGCGACTAGCGGGAGCGACAGATACGCAGTATTTT. Encoded protein: CASSTRLAGATDTQYF.

This clonotype has ten or more counts. The gene calls are TRBV27 and TRBJ2-1; D is ambiguous. CDR1 is MNHEY, CDR2 SMNVEV, per germline (reference sequence). This CDR3 has 12 residues. V was clipped by 6 bases and J by 6 bases, with 9 bases between them. CDR3 region: CASRRSRNEQFF. For the CDR3, the DNA is TGTGCCAGCAGGCGTAGTCGCAATGAGCAGTTCTTC.

This clonotype was detected many times. CDR3 protein: CASSPLRRPLDEQYF. The CDR3, as DNA: TGCGCCAGCAGCCCCTTGAGGAGGCCTCTCGACGAGCAGTACTTC. V gene TRBV4-1 combines with J gene TRBJ2-7, with D possibly matching TRBD2 (5 bases). V dropped 4 bases and J dropped 5 bases, with 18 bases sitting between them. This CDR3 region has 15 residues. Germline CDR1 is MGHRA and CDR2 is YSYEKL.

This clonotype was seen ten or more times. The chain joins TRBV30 to TRBJ2-1, with 8 bases matching TRBD2. CDR1 and CDR2 (germline): GTSNPN, SVGIG (reference sequence). The CDR3 covers 15 residues. The ends lost 1 base at V and 8 bases at J; junction bases unmatched: 10. The CDR3 nucleotides are TGTGCCTGGAGTGAACTAGCGGAGACCTCGTATGAGCAGTTCTTC. This sequence encodes CAWSELAETSYEQFF.

This clonotype was recorded many times. The rearrangement joins TRBV28 to TRBJ2-7; no reliable D call. The CDR3 consists of 15 residues. Trimming stripped 3 bases from V and 2 bases from J, with 14 bases between. CDR1 and CDR2 (germline): MDHEN, SYDVKM. The CDR3 DNA is TGTGCCAGCAGTTTCAGGAGCGCAACGACCTACGAGCAGTACTTC. Translating gives CASSFRSATTYEQYF.

This clonotype showed up many times. V usage is TRBV9 and J usage is TRBJ2-1; 8 bases agree with TRBD2. Germline CDR1 reads SGDLS; CDR2 reads YYNGEE. The CDR3 runs to 15 residues. The trim removed 6 bases at V and 0 bases at J, leaving 5 bases unmatched. CDR3 sequence: CASTMSGSSYNEQFF. As DNA, the CDR3 is TGTGCCAGCACAATGAGCGGGAGCTCCTACAATGAGCAGTTCTTC.

This clonotype was observed many times. V usage is TRBV5-6 and J usage is TRBJ2-7; a possible D gene is TRBD1 (6 bases). Trimming removed 2 bases from V and 1 base from J, with 16 bases in between. This CDR3 has 16 residues. Germline V gene lookup returns CDR1 SGHDT and CDR2 YYEEEE. The CDR3 protein is CASSLFGQSPSYEQYF. The CDR3 DNA sequence: TGTGCCAGCAGCTTATTCGGACAGAGTCCATCCTACGAGCAGTACTTC.

This clonotype was counted at least ten times. This chain connects TRBV12-3 or TRBV12-4 to TRBJ2-3; 14 bases align to TRBD2. The V gene end was trimmed by 5 bases and the J gene end by 2 bases; junction bases not matched to a gene: 9. CDR3 length: 18 residues. CDR3 loop: CASSGLAGGPINTDTQYF. The CDR3 DNA reads TGTGCCAGCAGTGGACTAGCGGGAGGACCTATCAACACAGATACGCAGTATTTT.

The chain joins TRBV28 to TRBJ2-3; maybe TRBD1 (6 bases). The germline V gene encodes CDR1 MDHEN and CDR2 SYDVKM. This CDR3 comprises 14 residues. Between the trimmed V and J ends, which lost 8 bases and 4 bases, there was a span of 16 bases. DNA for the CDR3: TGTGCCAGCTTGACAGGAGTAGGGGCAGATACGCAGTATTTT. This translates into CASLTGVGADTQYF.

The J gene is TRBJ2-2, the V gene TRBV19; TRBD2 is a possible D gene (6 bases). CDR1 is LNHDA, CDR2 SQIVND, per germline (reference sequence). The CDR3 sequence is 15 residues long. V lost 7 bases and J 4 bases, leaving 16 bases between the germline ends. This CDR3 reads CASMIGTGGTGELFF. The DNA of the CDR3 is TGTGCCAGTATGATCGGAACCGGGGGCACCGGGGAGCTGTTTTTT.

This clonotype was counted at least ten times. The chain carries TRBV7-6 and TRBJ2-1; 9 nucleotides match TRBD2. Looked up from germline, CDR1 is SGHVS and CDR2 is FNYEAQ. V shed 5 bases and J 5 bases; nucleotides not matched to a gene: 7. This CDR3 region has 15 residues. CDR3 DNA: TGTGCCAGCAGCAAATGGACTAGCGCAAACAATGAGCAGTTCTTC. Translated: CASSKWTSANNEQFF.

This clonotype showed up many times. This chain joins TRBV7-8 and TRBJ2-7; possible D gene TRBD1, 5 bases. The CDR3 is made up of 13 amino acids. Trimming cost V 4 bases and J 6 bases, with 13 bases left between them. Germline CDR1 SGHVS, CDR2 FQNEAQ. The CDR3 spells CASSWPTRGEQYF. CDR3 nucleotide sequence: TGTGCCAGCAGCTGGCCTACAAGGGGCGAGCAGTACTTC.

Notes on this clonotype: Being one base from a much bigger clone, this may be a read error. The chain carries TRBV9 and TRBJ2-7; TRBD2 matches at 7 bases. Germline CDR1 is SGDLS and CDR2 is YYNGEE. This CDR3 comprises 14 residues. CDR3 in DNA: TGTGCCAGCTCTAGCGGATTCAACCACTACGAGCAGTGCTTC. It is translated as CASSSGFNHYEQCF.

This clonotype was seen ten or more times. The rearrangement uses TRBV6-5 and TRBJ2-2; D call uncertain. CDR3 size: 15 residues. Looked up from germline, CDR1 is MNHEY and CDR2 is SVGAGI. V was trimmed by 2 bases and J by 0 bases, leaving 7 bases between them. The CDR3 region is CASSYPLANTGELFF. CDR3 sequence (DNA): TGTGCCAGCAGTTACCCCCTCGCGAACACCGGGGAGCTGTTTTTT.